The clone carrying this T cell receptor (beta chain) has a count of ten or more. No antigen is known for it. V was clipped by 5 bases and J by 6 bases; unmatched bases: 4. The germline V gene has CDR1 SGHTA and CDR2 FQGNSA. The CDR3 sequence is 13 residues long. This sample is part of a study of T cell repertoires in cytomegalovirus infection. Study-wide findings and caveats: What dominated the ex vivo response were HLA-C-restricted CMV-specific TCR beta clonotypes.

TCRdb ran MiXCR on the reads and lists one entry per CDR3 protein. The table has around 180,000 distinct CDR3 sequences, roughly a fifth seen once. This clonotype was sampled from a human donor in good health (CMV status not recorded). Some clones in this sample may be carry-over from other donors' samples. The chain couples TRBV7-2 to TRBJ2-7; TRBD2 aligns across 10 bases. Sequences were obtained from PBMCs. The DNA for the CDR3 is TGTGCCAGCAGCGGTCTAGCGGGAGCCGAGCAGTACTTC. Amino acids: CASSGLAGAEQYF.